This T cell receptor (beta chain) appears in the sequencing data of a study of post-analysis software for immune sequencing data. Overall study context: The patients showed relapsing-remitting, secondary progressive and progressive-relapsing multiple sclerosis courses.

With respect to this clonotype: Its antigen is still unknown.

Germline CDR1 reads SGHRS; CDR2 reads YFSETQ. V lost 0 bases and J lost 5; bases outside the gene matches: 7. The CDR3 has 17 amino acids. Incorporated into the TCR beta cDNA libraries were unique molecular identifiers, which served to reduce PCR and sequencing biases. Some 500,000 cDNA molecules were obtained per 1 to 10 million input T cells. TCRdb reprocessed the PCR reads with MiXCR, giving one entry per CDR3 protein. This sample yields approximately 770,000 distinct CDR3 sequences, of which under 60% are seen a single time; 4.9% belongs to the top ten. Regarding the study as a whole: Five TRBV segments, including TRBV5-6, TRBV5-1 and TRBV20-1, were more frequent in patients than controls. Relative to controls, patients with multiple sclerosis showed significantly lower normalized Chao1 diversity.

The receptor's source is a girl aged 10 to 17 with multiple sclerosis. This chain connects TRBV5-1 to TRBJ2-3; TRBD2 aligns across 12 bases. The material sequenced was blood. The CDR3 reads CASSLGASGRAGDTQYF. CDR3 DNA: TGCGCCAGCAGCTTGGGAGCTAGCGGGAGGGCCGGAGATACGCAGTATTTT.